This TCR beta chain came from a study of T-cell memory formation after mild COVID-19. Findings of the study overall: Cross-reactive memory seemingly joined, as some responding clones were found in pre-infection memory.

TCRdb reanalysed the 5' RACE reads using MiXCR and keeps one entry per CDR3 protein. This sample has hundreds of thousands of distinct CDR3 sequences; 16% occur once, and the top ten carry around a fifth. This clonotype was found a few times. No antigen is known for it. V was shortened by 7 bases and J by 4 bases, with 8 bases between the two germline ends. The CDR3 runs to 12 residues. The germline V gene encodes CDR1 DFQATT and CDR2 SNEGSKA (reference sequence). This TCR was sampled from a man younger than 35 who had mild COVID-19 (a few samples of this study predate the infection). Cell type and time point are not known. Sequenced material: PBMCs or a T cell subset sorted from them (not recorded which). This chain joins TRBV20-1 and TRBJ1-6; D gene unclear. In nucleotides, the CDR3 is TGCAGTGTTGGGGAGTATAATTCACCCCTCCACTTT. This sequence encodes CSVGEYNSPLHF.